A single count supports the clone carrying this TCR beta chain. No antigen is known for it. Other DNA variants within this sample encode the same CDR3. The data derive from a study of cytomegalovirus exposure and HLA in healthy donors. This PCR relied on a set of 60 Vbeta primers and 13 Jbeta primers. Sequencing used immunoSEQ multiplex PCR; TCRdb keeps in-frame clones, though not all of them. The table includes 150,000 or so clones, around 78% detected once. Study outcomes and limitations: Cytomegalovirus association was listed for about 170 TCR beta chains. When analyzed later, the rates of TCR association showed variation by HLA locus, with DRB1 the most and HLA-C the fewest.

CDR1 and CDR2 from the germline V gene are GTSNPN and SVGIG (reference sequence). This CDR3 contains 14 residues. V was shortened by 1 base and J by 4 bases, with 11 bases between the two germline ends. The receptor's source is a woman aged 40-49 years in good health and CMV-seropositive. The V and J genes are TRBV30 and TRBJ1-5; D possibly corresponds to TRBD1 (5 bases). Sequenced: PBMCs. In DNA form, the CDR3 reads TGTGCCTGGAGTGGGAGGGGCCCTAATCAGCCCCAGCATTTT. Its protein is CAWSGRGPNQPQHF. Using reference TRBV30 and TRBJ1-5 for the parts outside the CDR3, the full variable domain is SQTIHQWPATLVQPVGSPLSLECTVEGTSNPNLYWYRQAAGRGLQLLFYSVGIGQISSEVPQNLSASRPQDRQFILSSKKLLLSDSGFYLCAWSGRGPNQPQHFGDGTRLSIL.